The clone carrying this TCR beta chain was detected a few times. Its antigen remains unknown. Germline CDR1 LGHDT, CDR2 YNNKEL (reference sequence). J was trimmed by 5 bases and V by 1 base; bases with no gene match: 4. This CDR3 has 16 amino acids. The data are from a study of T cells in Graves' hyperthyroidism and ophthalmopathy. RNA transcripts yielded amplified TCR beta CDR3 regions. TCR CDR3 underwent first-round RT-PCR with the HTBI primer set. TCRdb re-called the multiplex PCR reads through MiXCR, storing one row per CDR3 protein. The sample consists of approximately 720,000 distinct CDR3 sequences, approximately 19% of them appearing once. Study-wide points: Clonotypes that were expanded in thyroid above 0.001 mostly appeared in blood too.

Before ophthalmopathy appeared, progressors gave blood at initial hyperthyroidism diagnosis. The specimen was blood. The chain is built from TRBV3-1 and TRBJ2-1, with 11 bases that match TRBD1. The TCR was taken from a woman between 50 and 59 years old with Graves' hyperthyroidism that later progressed to Graves' ophthalmopathy. Here the CDR3 reads CASSQVRDRGNNEQFF. The CDR3 bases are TGTGCCAGCAGCCAAGTTCGGGACAGGGGGAACAATGAGCAGTTCTTC.